This T cell receptor (beta chain) was recorded in a study of graft-versus-host responses after intestinal transplantation. About the study: Each recipient received a multivisceral, liver-intestinal, or isolated intestinal graft. Anti-thymocyte globulin induction was given to all recipients, followed by tacrolimus and steroids for around three years. The study's findings and limits: Within the allografts of patients who had graft-donor T cell macrochimerism, graft-versus-host to host-versus-graft clonal ratios were high. Recipient-marrow GvH clones were detected, some having first appeared in ileum or blood.

This table comes from immunoSEQ multiplex PCR, and its TCRdb copy is limited to in-frame clones, with some not included. The sample consists of approximately 8,900 clones, 60% to 70% of them appearing once. CDR3 size: 16 residues. Germline values: CDR1 SGDLS, CDR2 YYNGEE. A word on this clone: No antigen is known for it. A junction end diverges from the germline sequence, so it may reflect a read error.

Processing released intraepithelial and lamina propria lymphocytes from the graft tissue. This sequence joins TRBV9 and TRBJ2-3, with TRBD2 matching over 12 bases. This sequence originates from a human patient who received an intestinal transplant, so some T cells may come from the graft donor. This material consisted of ileum tissue, taken about 410 days after transplant. This CDR3 is CAGSVVLAGGTDTQYF. CDR3 sequence (DNA): TGTGCCGGCAGCGTAGTACTAGCGGGGGGAACAGATACGCAGTATTTT. Full variable domain (remainder filled in from reference TRBV9 and TRBJ2-3): DSGVTQTPKHLITATGQRVTLRCSPRSGDLSVYWYQQSLDQGLQFLIQYYNGEERAKGNILERFSAQQFPDLHSELNLSSLELGDSALYFCAGSVVLAGGTDTQYFGPGTRLTVL.